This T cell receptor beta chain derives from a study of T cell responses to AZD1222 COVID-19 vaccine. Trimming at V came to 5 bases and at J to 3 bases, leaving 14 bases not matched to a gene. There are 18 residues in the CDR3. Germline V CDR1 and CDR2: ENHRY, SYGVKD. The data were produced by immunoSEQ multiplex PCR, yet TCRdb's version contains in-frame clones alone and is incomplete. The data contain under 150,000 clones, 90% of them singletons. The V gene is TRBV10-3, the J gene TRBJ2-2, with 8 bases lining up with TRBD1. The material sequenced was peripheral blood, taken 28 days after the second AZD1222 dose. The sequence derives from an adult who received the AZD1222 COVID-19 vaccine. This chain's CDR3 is CAISPGWGRGRDTGELFF. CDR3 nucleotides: TGTGCCATCAGTCCCGGTTGGGGCAGGGGGCGCGACACCGGGGAGCTGTTTTTT.